This T cell receptor beta chain was identified in a study of blood T cell repertoires in COVID-19. The CDR3 runs 14 residues. Germline CDR1 MGHRA, CDR2 YSYEKL. V trimming: 6 bases; J trimming: 2 bases; junction bases outside the gene matches: 6. Authors' methods: Reference gene primer amplification gave estimated nucleated cell counts. Clones were sequenced by immunoSEQ multiplex PCR, and TCRdb holds only the in-frame ones, with some missing. V and J calls and clone size are given by that table; D and trimming were obtained from the DNA. The sample contains over 110,000 clones, roughly 82% of which appear only once.

The chain is built from TRBV4-1 and TRBJ1-2; 7 bases agree with TRBD1. Sequenced sample: peripheral blood. The receptor's source is a man aged 55 to 70 with active or convalescent COVID-19. The CDR3 DNA reads as TGCGCCAGCAGTGCGGGACAGTCGAACTATGGCTACACCTTC. It yields the protein CASSAGQSNYGYTF.